The next 17 T cell receptor beta chains were all read from a single sample in a study of blood T cell repertoires in COVID-19. This table comes from immunoSEQ multiplex PCR, and its TCRdb copy is limited to in-frame clones, with some not included. The sample has fewer than 250,000 clones, 84% seen once. The sequenced sample was PBMCs or T cells enriched from blood (not recorded which). The receptors originated from a man aged 60-69 years who had recovered from COVID-19.

J is TRBJ2-7 and V is TRBV3-1 (or the pseudogene TRBV3-2); a possible D gene is TRBD1 (6 bases). The CDR3 has 15 amino acids. Per the germline V gene, CDR1 is LGHDT and CDR2 is YNNKEL (reference sequence). The ends were cut back, 0 bases at V and 2 bases at J, with 11 bases in the middle. The CDR3 loop reads CASSQDFTGTYEQYF. The CDR3 DNA reads TGTGCCAGCAGCCAAGATTTCACAGGGACCTACGAGCAGTACTTC.

The chain links TRBV11-3 to TRBJ1-1; D is ambiguous. The germline V and J ends were trimmed by 5 bases and 4 bases, with 17 bases remaining between them. The germline gives CDR1 SGHNT, CDR2 YENEEA. This CDR3 spans 15 amino acids. The CDR3 protein is CASSPTKRRVTEAFF. The CDR3 bases are TGTGCCAGCAGCCCAACGAAAAGGCGGGTCACTGAAGCTTTCTTT.

V and J are TRBV29-1 and TRBJ2-5, with a possible D match to TRBD2 (6 bases). The V end was cut by 3 bases, the J end by 5 bases, with 13 bases between. Germline CDR1 and CDR2: SQVTM and ANQGSEA. The CDR3 runs to 13 residues. The DNA for the CDR3 is TGCAGCGTTGACTTCGGGGGTTCTGAGACCCAGTACTTC. It specifies CSVDFGGSETQYF.

V usage is TRBV18 and J usage is TRBJ2-7, with D perhaps matching TRBD2 (5 bases). Germline CDR1 is KGHSH and CDR2 is LQKENI. Trimming took off 2 bases at V and 3 bases at J, with 8 bases between the two ends. CDR3 length equals 13 residues. The DNA for the CDR3 is TGTGCCAGCTCACCATCGGGGATCTACGAGCAGTACTTC. It yields the protein CASSPSGIYEQYF.

The chain is built from TRBV3-1 (or the pseudogene TRBV3-2) and TRBJ1-4, with a possible D match to TRBD1 (5 bases). The CDR3 consists of 16 residues. The V gene lost 0 bases and the J gene lost 6 bases, with 14 bases spanning the gap. CDR1 LGHDT and CDR2 YNNKEL come from the germline V gene (reference sequence). CDR3 protein: CASSQDLMAGDEKLFF. The DNA of the CDR3 is TGTGCCAGCAGCCAAGATCTGATGGCGGGGGATGAAAAACTGTTTTTT.

This chain joins TRBV5-1 and TRBJ2-7; no clear D gene. Trimming removed 4 bases at V and 3 bases at J, with 23 bases between. There are 17 residues in the CDR3. Germline CDR1 is SGHRS and CDR2 is YFSETQ. CDR3 DNA sequence: TGCGCCAGCAGCATCCGGTACCTCGGGTCAGAGAACTACGAGCAGTACTTC. Protein sequence: CASSIRYLGSENYEQYF.

V is TRBV5-4 and J is TRBJ1-2; no firm D call. The CDR3 spans 18 residues. V was trimmed by 0 bases and J by 4 bases, leaving 22 bases between them. CDR1 and CDR2 from the germline V gene are SGHNT and YYREEE (reference sequence). The CDR3 loop reads CASSLGGAVRARGYGYTF. For the CDR3, the DNA is TGTGCCAGCAGCTTGGGGGGTGCAGTGAGGGCGCGTGGCTATGGCTACACCTTC.

This chain connects TRBV4-3 to TRBJ1-2; D might be TRBD1 (5 bases). The CDR3 covers 14 residues. V lost 0 bases and J lost 7, with 12 bases in between. Looked up from germline, CDR1 is LGHNA and CDR2 is YSLEER. The CDR3 sequence: CASSQDTRAGGYTF. The CDR3 coding sequence is TGCGCCAGCAGCCAAGACACCAGGGCTGGTGGCTACACCTTC.

Only one count was recorded for this clone. The J gene is TRBJ2-3, the V gene TRBV10-3; 10 bases are a match to TRBD1. V lost 4 bases and J lost 1; bases outside the gene matches: 2. CDR3 size: 15 residues. Germline values: CDR1 ENHRY, CDR2 SYGVKD. CDR3 bases: TGTGCCATCAGTGTTGGGACAGGGGGCACAGATACGCAGTATTTT. As protein: CAISVGTGGTDTQYF.

The chain carries TRBV12-1 and TRBJ1-1. TRBV12-1 counts as a pseudogene. This CDR3 has 17 residues. The CDR3 DNA reads as TGTGCCAGCAGCACCCCGGGAGGCCTCCTCGAGAACACTGAAGCTTTCTTT. It specifies CASSTPGGLLENTEAFF.

The count of this clone is one. The V gene is TRBV21-1, the J gene TRBJ2-7; TRBD1, the table's D call, lacks a check against the DNA. TRBV21-1 is designated a pseudogene. CDR3 length: 16 residues. For the CDR3, the DNA is TGTGCCAGCACCTTCCGAGACCCCGGACAGGACTACGAGCAGTACTTC. It specifies CASTFRDPGQDYEQYF.

V usage is TRBV7-8 and J usage is TRBJ1-1; possible D gene TRBD1, 5 bases. The germline V and J ends were trimmed by 2 bases and 1 base, with 11 bases remaining between them. This CDR3 comprises 15 residues. The V gene's germline CDR1 is SGHVS and CDR2 FQNEAQ. The CDR3 sequence is CASSLLGATNTEAFF. The CDR3 nucleotides read TGTGCCAGCAGCTTACTAGGGGCGACGAACACTGAAGCTTTCTTT. The variable domain in full, completed from reference TRBV7-8 and TRBJ1-1, reads GAGVSQSPRYKVAKRGQDVALRCDPISGHVSLFWYQQALGQGPEFLTYFQNEAQLDKSGLPSDRFFAERPEGSVSTLKIQRTQQEDSAVYLCASSLLGATNTEAFFGQGTRLTVV.

This clone was picked up one time. This chain uses TRBV2 with TRBJ1-4; no clear D. CDR3 length: 13 residues. Trimming pared 4 bases from V and 4 bases from J, leaving 7 bases between. From germline, CDR1 is SNHLY and CDR2 FYNNEI. CDR3 region: CASSGENNEKLFF. DNA of the CDR3: TGTGCCAGCAGTGGGGAGAATAATGAAAAACTGTTTTTT.

The chain couples TRBV2 to TRBJ1-4, with unresolved D. Trimming took off 6 bases at V and 7 bases at J, with 6 bases between the two ends. The CDR3 contains 11 residues. CDR1 is SNHLY and CDR2 is FYNNEI in the germline V gene. The CDR3 coding sequence is TGTGCCAGCAGACAGATTGAAAAACTGTTTTTT. It yields the protein CASRQIEKLFF.

The rearrangement uses TRBV3-1 (or the pseudogene TRBV3-2) and TRBJ1-2, with 9 bases matching TRBD1. The CDR3 is 15 residues long. V was pared by 0 bases and J by 8 bases, with 7 bases of the junction left unmatched. Germline CDR1 and CDR2: LGHDT and YNNKEL (reference sequence). CDR3 sequence reads: CASSQDLTGGRGYTF. The DNA of the CDR3 is TGTGCCAGCAGCCAAGATCTGACAGGGGGACGAGGCTACACCTTC.

Written as DNA, the CDR3 is TGTGCCAGCAGTAACGGGGGGCCTTTCAATGAGCAGTTCTTC. Its translation: CASSNGGPFNEQFF. The genes are TRBV6-2 or TRBV6-3 and TRBJ2-1, with D tentatively TRBD2 (7 bases). CDR1 and CDR2 from the germline V gene are MNHEY and SVGEGT. This CDR3 region has 14 residues. Deletions cut 5 bases from V and 6 bases from J, with 14 bases between.

The V and J genes are TRBV29-1 and TRBJ2-2, with D perhaps matching TRBD2 (5 bases). CDR1 is SQVTM and CDR2 is ANQGSEA in the germline V gene. With 7 bases removed from V and 1 base from J, the gap between germline ends came to 16 bases. The CDR3 is made up of 15 amino acids. In nucleotides, the CDR3 is TGCAGCGCCCAAAGGGAGCTGATGAACACCGGGGAGCTGTTTTTT. It specifies CSAQRELMNTGELFF.